Included here is one T cell receptor beta chain sequence, with context. This sample is part of a study of shared T cell receptors in the human thymus. The assay was immunoSEQ multiplex PCR, and TCRdb's table has in-frame clones only and misses some. Of over 350,000 clones in the sample, roughly 94% were seen once. The receptor comes from a human donor. The sample taken for sequencing was thymocytes.

The CDR3 DNA reads TGTGCCAGCAGTTACCCCGATGGTAGCGGGACTCTCGGCTCCTACAATGAGCAGTTCTTC. Translating gives CASSYPDGSGTLGSYNEQFF. The chain combines TRBV2 with TRBJ2-1; TRBD2 aligns across 8 bases. V lost 5 bases, J lost 0 bases, and 18 bases stayed unmatched. The CDR3 totals 20 residues. Looked up from germline, CDR1 is SNHLY and CDR2 is FYNNEI.